This TCR beta chain stems from a study of blood T cell repertoires in COVID-19. Study-wide background: The United States, Italy and Spain were the sources of the acute and convalescent COVID-19 samples. The cDNA or gDNA used as material had been derived from T cells, B-cell-depleted T cells, or PBMCs.

How the authors handled the data: Scientists estimated how many nucleated cells there were by amplifying reference gene primers. TCRdb's copy holds only in-frame clones and misses some; the assay was immunoSEQ multiplex PCR. The V and J calls and clone size were taken over from that table, and D and trimming were inferred from the DNA. The repertoire holds 100,000 or so clones, with approximately 81% as singletons. CDR3 length equals 15 residues. Germline CDR1 reads MNHEY; CDR2 reads SVGEGT. V trimming: 2 bases; J trimming: 6 bases; junction bases outside the gene matches: 4. The sample consisted of peripheral blood. The chain is built from TRBV6-2 or TRBV6-3 and TRBJ1-5, with TRBD1 matching 10 bases. This sequence originates from a woman aged 65 to 85 with active or convalescent COVID-19. The CDR3 reads CASSYRQGAIQPQHF. For the CDR3, the DNA is TGTGCCAGCAGTTACCGACAGGGGGCTATTCAGCCCCAGCATTTT.